The T cell receptor (beta chain) described here comes from a study of cytomegalovirus exposure and HLA in healthy donors. Study-wide results and caveats: In a later analysis, TCR association rates varied by HLA locus: DRB1 most, HLA-C fewest.

Notes on this clone: Its matching antigen is unknown. Other DNA sequences from this sample encode an identical CDR3 as well.

The CDR3 contains 11 residues. Germline V gene sequence: CDR1 MDHEN, CDR2 SYDVKM. Trimming shortened V by 7 bases and J by 1 base, and 4 bases separated the two germline ends. The PCR made use of 60 Vbeta and 13 Jbeta primers. The method was immunoSEQ multiplex PCR; TCRdb's version includes in-frame clones alone and lacks a portion of them. The sample lists 150,000 or so clones; about 74% were seen once. Sequencing used PBMCs. The chain employs TRBV28 and TRBJ1-1; D gene uncertain. This TCR was sampled from a man aged 35 to 55 in good health and CMV-seropositive. The CDR3 DNA reads as TGTGCCAGCATATCGAACACTGAAGCTTTCTTT. This translates into CASISNTEAFF.